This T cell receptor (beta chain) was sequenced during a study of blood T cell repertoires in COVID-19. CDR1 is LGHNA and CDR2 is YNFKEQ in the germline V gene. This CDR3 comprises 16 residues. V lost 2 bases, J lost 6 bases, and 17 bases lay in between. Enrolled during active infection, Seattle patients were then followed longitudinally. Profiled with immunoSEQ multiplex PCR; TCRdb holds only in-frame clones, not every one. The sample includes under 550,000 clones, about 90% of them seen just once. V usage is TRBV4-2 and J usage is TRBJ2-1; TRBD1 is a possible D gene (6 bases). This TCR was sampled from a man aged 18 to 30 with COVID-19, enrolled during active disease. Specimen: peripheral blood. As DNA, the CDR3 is TGTGCCAGCAGCCAACCCTTCCGCCGGGACACCAATGAGCAGTTCTTC. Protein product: CASSQPFRRDTNEQFF.